These 20 T cell receptor beta chains were sequenced from one sample in a study of T cell repertoires in cytomegalovirus infection. TCRdb re-called the reads through MiXCR, storing one row per CDR3 protein. The sample carries around 450,000 distinct CDR3 sequences, approximately 32% recorded once. The specimen was PBMCs. These receptors all stem from a human donor in good health (CMV status not recorded). Some clones in this sample may be carry-over from other donors' samples.

This clonotype was observed a single time. Sequence at one end of the junction differs from germline and may be a read error. This sequence joins TRBV4-1 and TRBJ2-7; 10 positions agree with TRBD1. The CDR3 is 15 amino acids. Germline values: CDR1 MGHRA, CDR2 YSYEKL. CDR3 residues: CARSQPGQGLNEQYF. In DNA form, the CDR3 reads TGCGCCAGAAGCCAACCGGGACAGGGGCTGAACGAGCAGTACTTC.

The rearrangement links TRBV28 to TRBJ1-5; a possible D gene is TRBD1 (5 bases). The V gene lost 4 bases and the J gene lost 11 bases, with 18 bases spanning the gap. The length of the CDR3 is 14 residues. The V gene's germline CDR1 is MDHEN and CDR2 SYDVKM. CDR3 DNA sequence: TGTGCCAGCAGTTCCGGATTCTCAGACAGTGCCCAGCATTTT. Translating it yields CASSSGFSDSAQHF.

The chain has TRBV7-9 and TRBJ2-3, with TRBD1 as a possible D gene (6 bases). The germline V and J ends were trimmed by 5 bases and 0 bases, with 9 bases remaining between them. CDR1 and CDR2 from the germline V gene are SEHNR and FQNEAQ (reference sequence). This CDR3 region has 14 residues. CDR3: CASSGGHSTDTQYF. The CDR3 region has the DNA TGTGCCAGCAGCGGGGGCCATAGCACAGATACGCAGTATTTT. The complete variable domain, with remaining parts taken from reference TRBV7-9 and TRBJ2-3, reads DTGVSQNPRHKITKRGQNVTFRCDPISEHNRLYWYRQTLGQGPEFLTYFQNEAQLEKSRLLSDRFSAERPKGSFSTLEIQRTEQGDSAMYLCASSGGHSTDTQYFGPGTRLTVL.

This clonotype appeared a few times. In DNA, the CDR3 is TGTGCCAGCAGCTTAGACAACTCCCACTATGGCTACACCTTC. It specifies CASSLDNSHYGYTF. V usage is TRBV11-2 and J usage is TRBJ1-2; D not resolved. The CDR3 consists of 14 residues. The V end was cut by 0 bases, the J end by 3 bases, with 8 bases between. Germline CDR1 is SGHAT and CDR2 is FQNNGV.

This clonotype was counted between two and nine times. The V call is TRBV6-1, the J call TRBJ2-4; 7 positions agree with TRBD2. This CDR3 spans 17 amino acids. Germline CDR1 and CDR2: MNHNS and SASEGT. V lost 5 bases, J lost 0 bases, and 10 bases stayed unmatched. CDR3 sequence reads: CASSYIGTTVAKNIQYF. The CDR3 bases are TGTGCCAGCAGTTACATCGGGACTACCGTAGCCAAAAACATTCAGTACTTC.

This clonotype was detected only a few times. The V call is TRBV24-1, the J call TRBJ2-1; 7 bases map to TRBD1. CDR1 KGHDR and CDR2 SFDVKD come from the germline V gene. With 3 bases clipped from V and 4 bases from J, the junction kept 5 bases outside the gene matches. The CDR3 runs 15 residues. The CDR3 protein is CATSDPKGAYNEQFF. CDR3 sequence (DNA): TGTGCCACCAGTGATCCCAAGGGGGCTTACAATGAGCAGTTCTTC.

J is TRBJ2-1 and V is TRBV19; D tentatively fits TRBD1 or TRBD2 (6 bases each). Trimming stripped 7 bases from V and 12 bases from J, with 22 bases between. The CDR3 sequence is 14 residues long. CDR1 and CDR2 from the germline V gene are LNHDA and SQIVND (reference sequence). The CDR3 DNA is TGTGCCAGTATTTCCGGGGGACAAGTCGGACGGCAGTTCTTC. The encoded protein is CASISGGQVGRQFF.

In regard to this clonotype: The CDR3 does not close with the conserved phenylalanine or tryptophan, likely indicating a read error. CDR3 sequence: CASSSLRGLDTEAFL. The CDR3, as DNA: TGTGCTAGCAGCTCACTCAGGGGATTGGACACTGAAGCTTTCTTG. The V call is TRBV7-6, the J call TRBJ1-1; weak D call: TRBD1 (6 bases). This CDR3 has 15 amino acids. Germline V gives CDR1 SGHVS, CDR2 FNYEAQ.

Remarks on this clonotype: The germline gene is not matched at one end of the junction; a read error may be the cause. This chain connects TRBV5-1 to TRBJ1-1, with 8 bases fitting TRBD1. Germline values: CDR1 SGHRS, CDR2 YFSETQ. CDR3 size: 14 residues. The CDR3 DNA is TGCGCCAGAAGCTTGGACAGGGACCACACTGAAGCTTTCTTT. Its protein is CARSLDRDHTEAFF. Combining the CDR3 with reference TRBV5-1 and TRBJ1-1 gives the whole variable domain KAGVTQTPRYLIKTRGQQVTLSCSPISGHRSVSWYQQTPGQGLQFLFEYFSETQRNKGNFPGRFSGRQFSNSRSEMNVSTLELGDSALYLCARSLDRDHTEAFFGQGTRLTVV.

Ten or more counts support this clonotype. J is TRBJ1-1 and V is TRBV7-2; D gene unclear. V lost 1 base and J 1 base, leaving 4 bases between the germline ends. Germline CDR1 and CDR2: SGHTA and FQGNSA. The CDR3 consists of 13 residues. The CDR3 loop reads CASSLEENTEAFF. The CDR3 DNA follows: TGTGCCAGCAGCTTAGAGGAGAACACTGAAGCTTTCTTT.

The rearrangement uses TRBV29-1 and TRBJ1-4; D is unclear. This CDR3 region has 13 residues. Between the trimmed V and J ends, which lost 7 bases and 0 bases, there was a span of 9 bases. Germline CDR1 and CDR2: SQVTM and ANQGSEA. CDR3 protein: CSGRSATNEKLFF. In DNA, the CDR3 is TGCAGCGGGCGAAGTGCAACTAATGAAAAACTGTTTTTT.

This clonotype turned up a few times. The V call is TRBV7-8, the J call TRBJ1-2; 9 bases line up with TRBD1. The CDR3 spans 14 residues. With 8 bases clipped from V and 2 bases from J, the junction kept 6 bases outside the gene matches. Germline assignment: CDR1 SGHVS and CDR2 FQNEAQ. CDR3 residues: CASAPDRGNYGYTF. Here the CDR3 DNA reads TGTGCCAGCGCCCCGGACAGGGGAAACTATGGCTACACCTTC.

The chain combines TRBV19 with TRBJ1-6; D might be TRBD1 (6 bases). The V gene's germline CDR1 is LNHDA and CDR2 SQIVND (reference sequence). CDR3 length: 13 residues. V shed 5 bases and J shed 9 bases, with 11 bases lying between them. CDR3 loop: CASSPDSISPLHF. The CDR3 bases are TGTGCCAGTAGTCCGGACAGTATTTCACCCCTCCACTTT.

The chain links TRBV6-5 to TRBJ2-1; TRBD2 agrees at 12 bases. Losses at the gene ends were 4 bases for V and 7 bases for J; bases not matched to a gene: 8. The CDR3 totals 16 residues. Germline V gene lookup returns CDR1 MNHEY and CDR2 SVGAGI. CDR3 region: CASSSGRLAGVNEQFF. The CDR3 coding sequence is TGTGCCAGCAGTTCGGGCAGACTAGCGGGGGTTAATGAGCAGTTCTTC.

The J gene is TRBJ1-5, the V gene TRBV19, with D possibly matching TRBD1 (6 bases). This CDR3 spans 15 amino acids. V lost 3 bases and J lost 3, with 12 bases in between. CDR1 and CDR2 from the germline V gene are LNHDA and SQIVND (reference sequence). CDR3 DNA sequence: TGTGCCAGTAGTATGGCGGGGGGGCTCAATCAGCCCCAGCATTTT. This translates into CASSMAGGLNQPQHF. The complete variable domain, with remaining parts taken from reference TRBV19 and TRBJ1-5, reads DGGITQSPKYLFRKEGQNVTLSCEQNLNHDAMYWYRQDPGQGLRLIYYSQIVNDFQKGDIAEGYSVSREKKESFPLTVTSAQKNPTAFYLCASSMAGGLNQPQHFGDGTRLSIL.

The gene calls are TRBV6-6 and TRBJ2-7; D unclear. Germline V gene sequence: CDR1 MNHNY, CDR2 SVGAGI (reference sequence). The CDR3 is made up of 12 amino acids. V was cut by 6 bases and J by 6 bases, with 12 bases left in between. This chain's CDR3 is CASSRQPTEQYF. In nucleotides, the CDR3 is TGTGCCAGCAGCCGACAACCCACCGAGCAGTACTTC.

This chain joins TRBV10-3 and TRBJ2-7; 8 positions match TRBD1. Germline CDR1 ENHRY, CDR2 SYGVKD. The CDR3 consists of 16 residues. The V and J ends lost 0 bases and 0 bases, in that order; junction bases with no gene match: 4. As DNA, the CDR3 is TGTGCCATCAGTGAGTCTGACAGGGGACTCTCCTACGAGCAGTACTTC. Protein sequence: CAISESDRGLSYEQYF.

This clonotype was seen repeatedly, ten times or more. This chain connects TRBV11-2 to TRBJ2-2; D gene ambiguous. CDR1 is SGHAT and CDR2 is FQNNGV in the germline V gene. The CDR3 is 14 amino acids. Trimming pared 4 bases from V and 0 bases from J, leaving 6 bases between. The CDR3 protein is CASSSTPNTGELFF. As DNA, the CDR3 is TGTGCCAGCAGCTCCACTCCGAACACCGGGGAGCTGTTTTTT.

This clonotype was observed at least ten times. The chain employs TRBV7-9 and TRBJ1-1; the match to TRBD1 covers 8 bases. Trimming took 5 bases from V and 0 from J; bases not matched to a gene: 8. Germline V CDR1 and CDR2: SEHNR, FQNEAQ (reference sequence). The CDR3 covers 16 residues. The CDR3 bases are TGTGCCAGCAGCCCCTCAGGGGGCCGCATGAACACTGAAGCTTTCTTT. Translation gives CASSPSGGRMNTEAFF. Supplemented by reference TRBV7-9 and TRBJ1-1, the full variable domain reads DTGVSQNPRHKITKRGQNVTFRCDPISEHNRLYWYRQTLGQGPEFLTYFQNEAQLEKSRLLSDRFSAERPKGSFSTLEIQRTEQGDSAMYLCASSPSGGRMNTEAFFGQGTRLTVV.

The DNA for the CDR3 is TGTGCCAGCAGTTACTCGAGAGAGGGAAGCGGGGACGAAGATACGCAGTATTTT. Translation: CASSYSREGSGDEDTQYF. The chain combines TRBV6-5 with TRBJ2-3; 7 bases agree with TRBD2. J was trimmed by 5 bases and V by 0 bases; bases with no gene match: 14. The CDR3 is 18 residues long. Germline V gene lookup returns CDR1 MNHEY and CDR2 SVGAGI.